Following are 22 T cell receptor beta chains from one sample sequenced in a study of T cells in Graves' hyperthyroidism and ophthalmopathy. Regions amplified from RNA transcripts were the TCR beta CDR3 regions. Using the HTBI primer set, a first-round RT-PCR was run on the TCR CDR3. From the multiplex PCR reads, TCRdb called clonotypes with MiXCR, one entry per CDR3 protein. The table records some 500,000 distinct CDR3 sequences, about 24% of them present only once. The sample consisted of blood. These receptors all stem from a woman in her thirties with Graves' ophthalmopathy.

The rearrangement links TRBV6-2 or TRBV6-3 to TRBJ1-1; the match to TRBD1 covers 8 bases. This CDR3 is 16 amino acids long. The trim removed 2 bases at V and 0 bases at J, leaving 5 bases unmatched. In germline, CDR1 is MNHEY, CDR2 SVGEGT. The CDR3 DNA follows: TGTGCCAGCAGTTACAGGACAGGGCTCTTGAACACTGAAGCTTTCTTT. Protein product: CASSYRTGLLNTEAFF.

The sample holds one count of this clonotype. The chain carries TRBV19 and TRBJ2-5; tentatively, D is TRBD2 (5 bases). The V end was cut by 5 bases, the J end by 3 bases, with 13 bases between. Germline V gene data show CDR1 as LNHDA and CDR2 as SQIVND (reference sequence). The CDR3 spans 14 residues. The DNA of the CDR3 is TGTGCCAGTAGTGAAGGAGGAAGGAAAGAGACCCAGTACTTC. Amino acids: CASSEGGRKETQYF.

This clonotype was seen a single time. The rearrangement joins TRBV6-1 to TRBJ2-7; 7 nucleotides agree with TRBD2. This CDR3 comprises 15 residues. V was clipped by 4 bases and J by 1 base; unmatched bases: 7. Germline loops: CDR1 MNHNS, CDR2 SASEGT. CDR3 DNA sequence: TGTGCCAGCAGTGCAACAGCGGGACTTTCCTACGAGCAGTACTTC. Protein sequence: CASSATAGLSYEQYF.

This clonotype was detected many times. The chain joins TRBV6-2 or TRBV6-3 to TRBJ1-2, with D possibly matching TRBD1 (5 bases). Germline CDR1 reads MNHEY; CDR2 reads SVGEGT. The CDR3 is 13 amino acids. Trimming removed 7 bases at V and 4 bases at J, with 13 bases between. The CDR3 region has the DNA TGTGCCAGCACCCAAGCCGACAGCTATGGCTACACCTTC. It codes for CASTQADSYGYTF.

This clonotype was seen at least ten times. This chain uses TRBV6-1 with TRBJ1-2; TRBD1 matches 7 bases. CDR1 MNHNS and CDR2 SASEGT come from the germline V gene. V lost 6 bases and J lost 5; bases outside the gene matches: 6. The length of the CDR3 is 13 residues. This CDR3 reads CASRPDRDYGYTF. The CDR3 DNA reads TGTGCCAGCAGGCCAGACAGGGATTATGGCTACACCTTC.

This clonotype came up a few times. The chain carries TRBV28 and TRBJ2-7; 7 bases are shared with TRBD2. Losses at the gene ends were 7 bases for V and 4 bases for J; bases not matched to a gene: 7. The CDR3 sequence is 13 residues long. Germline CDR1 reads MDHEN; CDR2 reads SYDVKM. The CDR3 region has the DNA TGTGCCAGCACCGATAGCGGGTCTTACGAGCAGTACTTC. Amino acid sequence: CASTDSGSYEQYF. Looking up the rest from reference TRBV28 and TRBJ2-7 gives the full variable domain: DVKVTQSSRYLVKRTGEKVFLECVQDMDHENMFWYRQDPGLGLRLIYFSYDVKMKEKGDIPEGYSVSREKKERFSLILESASTNQTSMYLCASTDSGSYEQYFGPGTRLTVT.

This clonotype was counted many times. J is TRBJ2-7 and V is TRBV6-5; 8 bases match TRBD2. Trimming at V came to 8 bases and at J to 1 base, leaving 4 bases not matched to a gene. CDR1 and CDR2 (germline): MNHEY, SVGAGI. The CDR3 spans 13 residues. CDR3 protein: CASQLADSYEQYF. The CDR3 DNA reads TGTGCCAGCCAACTAGCGGATTCCTACGAGCAGTACTTC.

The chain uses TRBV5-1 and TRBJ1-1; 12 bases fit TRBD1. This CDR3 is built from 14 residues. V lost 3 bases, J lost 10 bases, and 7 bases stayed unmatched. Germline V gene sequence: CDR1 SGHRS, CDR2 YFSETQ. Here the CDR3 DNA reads TGCGCCAGCAGCTGGGGACAGGGGGCGGATATAGCTTTCTTT. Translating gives CASSWGQGADIAFF.

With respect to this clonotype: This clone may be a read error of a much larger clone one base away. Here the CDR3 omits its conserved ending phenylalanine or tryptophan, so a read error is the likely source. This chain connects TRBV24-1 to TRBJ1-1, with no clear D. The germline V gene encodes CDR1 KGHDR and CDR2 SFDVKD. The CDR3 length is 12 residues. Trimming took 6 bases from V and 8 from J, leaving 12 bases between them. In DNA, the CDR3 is TGTGCCACCAGTCTCTTGAACGGAGAAGCTTTCTTG. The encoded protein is CATSLLNGEAFL.

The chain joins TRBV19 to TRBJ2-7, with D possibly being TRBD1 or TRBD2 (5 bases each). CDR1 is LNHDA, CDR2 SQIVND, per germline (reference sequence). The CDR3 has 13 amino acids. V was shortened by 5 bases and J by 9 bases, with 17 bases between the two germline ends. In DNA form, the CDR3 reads TGTGCCAGTAGTGCCGGGACCCCCGCTGTGCAGTACTTC. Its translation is CASSAGTPAVQYF.

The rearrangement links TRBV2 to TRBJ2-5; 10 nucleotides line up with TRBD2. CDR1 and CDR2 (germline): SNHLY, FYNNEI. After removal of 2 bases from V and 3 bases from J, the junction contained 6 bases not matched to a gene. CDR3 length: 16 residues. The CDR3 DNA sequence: TGTGCCAGCAGTGAATGGCTAGCGGGGGCAAAAGAGACCCAGTACTTC. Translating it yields CASSEWLAGAKETQYF.

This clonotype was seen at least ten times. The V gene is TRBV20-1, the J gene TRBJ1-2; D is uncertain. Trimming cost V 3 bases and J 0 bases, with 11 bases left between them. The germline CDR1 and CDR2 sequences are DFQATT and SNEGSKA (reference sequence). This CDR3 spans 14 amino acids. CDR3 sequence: CSASPGPPNYGYTF. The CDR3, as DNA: TGCAGTGCTAGTCCCGGGCCTCCTAACTATGGCTACACCTTC.

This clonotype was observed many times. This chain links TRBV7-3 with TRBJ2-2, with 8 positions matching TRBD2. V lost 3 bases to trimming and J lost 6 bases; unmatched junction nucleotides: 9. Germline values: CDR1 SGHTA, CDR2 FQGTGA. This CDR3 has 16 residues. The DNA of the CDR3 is TGTGCCAGCAGCTTGGCCCCGTGGCGGGGGGCCGGGGAGCTGTTTTTT. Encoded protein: CASSLAPWRGAGELFF.

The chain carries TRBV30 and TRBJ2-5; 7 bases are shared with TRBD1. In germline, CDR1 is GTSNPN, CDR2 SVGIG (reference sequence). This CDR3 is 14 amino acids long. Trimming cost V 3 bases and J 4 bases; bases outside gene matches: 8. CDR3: CAWSETGVGETQYF. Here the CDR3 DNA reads TGTGCCTGGAGCGAAACAGGGGTAGGAGAGACCCAGTACTTC.

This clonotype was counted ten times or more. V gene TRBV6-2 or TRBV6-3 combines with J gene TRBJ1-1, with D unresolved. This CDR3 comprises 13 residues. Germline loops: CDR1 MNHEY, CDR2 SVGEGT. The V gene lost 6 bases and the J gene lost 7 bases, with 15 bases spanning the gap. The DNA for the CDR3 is TGTGCCAGCAGCCGGAGGAGGGCAGATGAAGCTTTCTTT. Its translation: CASSRRRADEAFF.

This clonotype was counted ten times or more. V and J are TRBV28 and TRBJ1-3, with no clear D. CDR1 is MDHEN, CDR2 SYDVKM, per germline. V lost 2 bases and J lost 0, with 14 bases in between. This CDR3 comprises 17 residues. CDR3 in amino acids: CASSLVDVTFSGNTIYF. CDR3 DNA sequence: TGTGCCAGCAGTTTAGTTGACGTAACTTTCTCTGGAAACACCATATATTTT.

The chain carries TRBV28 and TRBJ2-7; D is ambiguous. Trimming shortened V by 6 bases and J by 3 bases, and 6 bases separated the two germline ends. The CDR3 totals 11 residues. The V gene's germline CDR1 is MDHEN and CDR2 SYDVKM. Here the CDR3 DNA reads TGTGCCAGCAGAACCCTCTACGAGCAGTACTTC. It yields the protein CASRTLYEQYF.

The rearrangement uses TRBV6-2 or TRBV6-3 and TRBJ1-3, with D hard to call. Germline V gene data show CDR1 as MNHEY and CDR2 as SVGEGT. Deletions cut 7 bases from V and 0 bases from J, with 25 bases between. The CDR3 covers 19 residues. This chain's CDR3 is CASIPGRRIALSSGNTIYF. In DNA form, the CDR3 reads TGTGCCAGCATTCCCGGACGCAGGATAGCCCTCTCCTCTGGAAACACCATATATTTT.

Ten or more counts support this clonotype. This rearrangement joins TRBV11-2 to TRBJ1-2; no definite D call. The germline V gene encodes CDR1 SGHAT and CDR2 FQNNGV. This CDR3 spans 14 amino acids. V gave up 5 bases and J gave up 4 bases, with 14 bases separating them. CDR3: CASSPGRPAYGYTF. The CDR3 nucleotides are TGTGCCAGCAGCCCCGGGAGGCCAGCCTATGGCTACACCTTC.

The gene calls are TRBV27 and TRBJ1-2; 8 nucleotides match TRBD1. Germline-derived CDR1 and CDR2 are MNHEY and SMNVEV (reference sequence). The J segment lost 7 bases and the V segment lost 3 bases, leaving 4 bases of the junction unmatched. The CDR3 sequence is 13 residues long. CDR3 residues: CASSLTTGGGYTF. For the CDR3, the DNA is TGTGCCAGCAGTTTGACCACAGGGGGTGGCTACACCTTC.

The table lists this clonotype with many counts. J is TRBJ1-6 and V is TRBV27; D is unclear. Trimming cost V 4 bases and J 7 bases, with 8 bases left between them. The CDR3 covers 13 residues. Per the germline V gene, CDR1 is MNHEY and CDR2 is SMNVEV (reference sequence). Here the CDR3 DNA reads TGTGCCAGCAGTTGGTACAGCAATTCACCCCTCCACTTT. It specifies CASSWYSNSPLHF.

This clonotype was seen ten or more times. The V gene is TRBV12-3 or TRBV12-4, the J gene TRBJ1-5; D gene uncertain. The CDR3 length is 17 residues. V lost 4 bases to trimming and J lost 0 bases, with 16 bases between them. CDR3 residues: CASSSRTEQYSNQPQHF. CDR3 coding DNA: TGTGCCAGCAGTTCCAGGACGGAGCAGTATAGCAATCAGCCCCAGCATTTT.